One sample yielded the 14 T cell receptor beta chains listed below, sequenced in a study of blood T cell repertoires in COVID-19 (TCRdb year 2020). The protocol used for the library was the immunoSEQ multiplex PCR assay. TCRdb carries this immuneACCESS record with in-frame sequences only. Its versions omit some clonotypes, under half of them owing to an unresolved V gene in the studies checked, with the rest unexplained. Recorded for this sample are 250,000 to 350,000 clones; around 87% of them occurred a single time. The top ten constitute around 7.8% of the sample. The sequencing sample was made of peripheral blood. All receptors derive from a woman between 50 and 59 years old who had recovered from COVID-19.

This chain connects TRBV30 to TRBJ1-5, with 7 nucleotides matching TRBD1. This CDR3 has 13 residues. V lost 1 base and J lost 9; bases outside the gene matches: 6. The germline V gene encodes CDR1 GTSNPN and CDR2 SVGIG (reference sequence). The CDR3 is CAWSGGGSRPQHF. The CDR3 nucleotides are TGTGCCTGGAGTGGAGGGGGCTCACGGCCCCAGCATTTT.

The chain recombines TRBV18 with TRBJ2-5, with D unclear. This CDR3 comprises 15 residues. V lost 3 bases and J 2 bases, leaving 13 bases between the germline ends. Germline V gives CDR1 KGHSH, CDR2 LQKENI. The chain's CDR3 is CASSPLPRSQETQYF. The CDR3, as DNA: TGTGCCAGCTCACCCCTTCCGAGGAGTCAAGAGACCCAGTACTTC.

The chain carries TRBV15 and TRBJ2-5; no clear D. The germline gives CDR1 LNHNV, CDR2 YYDKDF (reference sequence). Deletions cut 3 bases from V and 5 bases from J, with 7 bases between. This CDR3 comprises 12 residues. DNA for the CDR3: TGTGCCACCAGCAGGCCCAGTGAGACCCAGTACTTC. This codes for CATSRPSETQYF.

V is TRBV10-1 and J is TRBJ1-2, with D uncertain. CDR3 length equals 13 residues. Germline CDR1 and CDR2: WNHNN and SYGVQD (reference sequence). V was shortened by 6 bases and J by 4 bases, with 12 bases between the two germline ends. CDR3 region: CASSRGFGYGYTF. The CDR3 DNA is TGCGCCAGCAGCCGAGGGTTCGGCTATGGCTACACCTTC.

The V call is TRBV6-5, the J call TRBJ2-2; D gene uncertain. The germline V gene encodes CDR1 MNHEY and CDR2 SVGAGI. This CDR3 is 13 amino acids long. V lost 5 bases, J lost 1 base, and 5 bases lay in between. The CDR3 region is CASSLRNTGELFF. In DNA, the CDR3 is TGTGCCAGCAGTCTAAGGAACACCGGGGAGCTGTTTTTT.

The rearrangement links TRBV18 to TRBJ2-2, with D possibly matching TRBD2 (7 bases). From germline, CDR1 is KGHSH and CDR2 LQKENI. The V end was cut by 0 bases, the J end by 0 bases, with 14 bases between. CDR3 length: 18 residues. CDR3 nucleotide sequence: TGTGCCAGCTCACCACCCCGGGGGGCGGTCACGAACACCGGGGAGCTGTTTTTT. It yields the protein CASSPPRGAVTNTGELFF. The full variable domain, completed using reference TRBV18 and TRBJ2-2, is NAGVMQNPRHLVRRRGQEARLRCSPMKGHSHVYWYRQLPEEGLKFMVYLQKENIIDESGMPKERFSAEFPKEGPSILRIQQVVRGDSAAYFCASSPPRGAVTNTGELFFGEGSRLTVL.

This clone was observed once. For the CDR3, the DNA is TGCGCCAGCAGCAAATGTAAGGGACTACCGATCACAGATACGCAGTATTTT. The encoded protein is CASSKCKGLPITDTQYF. The genes are TRBV4-1 and TRBJ2-3; 7 nucleotides agree with TRBD2. V was pared by 5 bases and J by 2 bases, with 13 bases of the junction left unmatched. This CDR3 contains 17 residues. Looked up from germline, CDR1 is MGHRA and CDR2 is YSYEKL.

The chain is built from TRBV2 and TRBJ1-5; D is unclear. CDR1 and CDR2 (germline): SNHLY, FYNNEI. V was shortened by 8 bases and J by 0 bases, with 5 bases between the two germline ends. The CDR3 loop spans 12 amino acids. The CDR3 DNA reads as TGTGCCAGCCAGGCTAGCAATCAGCCCCAGCATTTT. The encoded protein is CASQASNQPQHF.

This chain joins TRBV6-2 or TRBV6-3 and TRBJ2-2; D gene ambiguous. V was shortened by 5 bases and J by 9 bases, with 16 bases between the two germline ends. This CDR3 region has 14 residues. Germline V CDR1 and CDR2: MNHEY, SVGEGT. CDR3 DNA: TGTGCCAGCAGTACCCTCGATACTACGCGGGAGCTGTTTTTT. Encoded protein: CASSTLDTTRELFF.

In this sample, this clone turned up a few times. The gene calls are TRBV28 and TRBJ2-1; D not resolved. Trimming removed 0 bases at V and 5 bases at J, with 8 bases between. Germline lookup yields CDR1 MDHEN and CDR2 SYDVKM. The CDR3 is 14 residues long. The CDR3 sequence: CASSLWVSDNEQFF. In nucleotides, the CDR3 is TGTGCCAGCAGTTTATGGGTCAGCGACAATGAGCAGTTCTTC. Together with reference TRBV28 and TRBJ2-1, the CDR3 gives the full variable domain: DVKVTQSSRYLVKRTGEKVFLECVQDMDHENMFWYRQDPGLGLRLIYFSYDVKMKEKGDIPEGYSVSREKKERFSLILESASTNQTSMYLCASSLWVSDNEQFFGPGTRLTVL.

V gene TRBV3-1 (or the pseudogene TRBV3-2) combines with J gene TRBJ1-3; 7 bases map to TRBD1. The CDR3 consists of 14 residues. Germline CDR1 reads LGHDT; CDR2 reads YNNKEL (reference sequence). V shed 1 base and J 4 bases; nucleotides not matched to a gene: 1. The CDR3 region is CASSQAGGGNTIYF. CDR3 DNA: TGTGCCAGCAGCCAAGCAGGGGGAGGAAACACCATATATTTT.

The gene calls are TRBV25-1 and TRBJ2-3; tentatively, D is TRBD2 (5 bases). In germline, CDR1 is MGHDK, CDR2 SYGVNS. V lost 8 bases and J lost 5, with 8 bases in between. The CDR3 runs to 11 residues. In DNA, the CDR3 is TGTGCCAGCGGTGCGGGAGATACGCAGTATTTT. It encodes CASGAGDTQYF.

The chain is built from TRBV7-6 and TRBJ2-3; 11 nucleotides line up with TRBD2. CDR1 and CDR2 (germline): SGHVS, FNYEAQ. V lost 2 bases to trimming and J lost 7 bases; unmatched junction nucleotides: 11. The CDR3 covers 17 residues. CDR3 in amino acids: CASSLTPPASGRNTQYF. The CDR3 DNA is TGTGCCAGCAGCTTAACCCCCCCGGCTAGCGGGAGGAATACGCAGTATTTT.

The V call is TRBV2, the J call TRBJ1-6; 7 bases are shared with TRBD1. The J segment lost 0 bases and the V segment lost 6 bases, leaving 8 bases of the junction unmatched. The germline V gene encodes CDR1 SNHLY and CDR2 FYNNEI. CDR3 size: 17 residues. CDR3 sequence: CASRGRQGSSYNSPLHF. CDR3 nucleotides: TGTGCCAGCAGGGGGAGACAGGGAAGCTCCTATAATTCACCCCTCCACTTT.